This T cell receptor beta chain appears in the sequencing data of a study of CD8 T cells in Susac syndrome. Across the study: Each patient with Susac syndrome, at the time of blood draw, was therapy-naive, on corticosteroids, or on intravenous immunoglobulin alone.

Reverse transcription of 0.5 to 1 ug RNA was carried out with random hexamers. TCRdb independently ran MiXCR on the immunoSEQ multiplex PCR reads; one entry per CDR3 protein. The sample carries 80,000 or so distinct CDR3 sequences, approximately 94% recorded once. High-throughput TCR beta sequencing covered peripheral CD8+ and CD4+ T cells. The germline V gene has CDR1 LGHDT and CDR2 YNNKEL (reference sequence). The V and J ends lost 4 bases and 4 bases respectively, with 8 bases between them. The CDR3 contains 14 residues. The sequence was obtained from a human donor with Susac syndrome. Sequenced material: CD4+ T cells from PBMCs. The rearrangement uses TRBV3-1 and TRBJ1-6; tentatively, D is TRBD1 (5 bases). This chain's CDR3 is CASSLREYNSPLHF. The CDR3 DNA sequence: TGTGCCAGCAGCCTCAGGGAGTATAATTCACCCCTCCACTTT.